This T cell receptor (beta chain) was captured by sequencing in a study of blood T cell repertoires in COVID-19. Across the whole study: Acute and convalescent COVID-19 specimens originated in the United States, Italy and Spain. PBMCs, B-cell-depleted T cells, or T cells were the source of the cDNA or gDNA that made up the material.

Original analysis: By means of reference gene primer amplification, nucleated cell counts were estimated. Assay: immunoSEQ multiplex PCR; the TCRdb copy retains only in-frame clones and omits some. V, J and clone size were drawn from that table, and D and trimming were deduced from the DNA. The sample lists around 180,000 clones, approximately 74% occurring once. Germline lookup yields CDR1 MDHEN and CDR2 SYDVKM. V lost 6 bases and J lost 3, with 14 bases in between. The CDR3 sequence is 14 residues long. The material sequenced was peripheral blood. This TCR derives from a woman older than 75 with acute or convalescent COVID-19. This chain joins TRBV28 and TRBJ1-1; D ambiguous. CDR3 region: CASRTGNSYTEAFF. The CDR3 bases are TGTGCCAGCAGGACGGGGAACTCTTACACTGAAGCTTTCTTT.